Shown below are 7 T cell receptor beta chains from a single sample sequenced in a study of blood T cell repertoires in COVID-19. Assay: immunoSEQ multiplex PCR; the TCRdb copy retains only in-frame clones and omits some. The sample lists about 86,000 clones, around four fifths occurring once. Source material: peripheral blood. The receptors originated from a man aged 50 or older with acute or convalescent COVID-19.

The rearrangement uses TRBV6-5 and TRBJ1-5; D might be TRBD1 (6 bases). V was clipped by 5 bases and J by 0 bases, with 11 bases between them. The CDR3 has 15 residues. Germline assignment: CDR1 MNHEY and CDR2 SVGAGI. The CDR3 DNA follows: TGTGCCAGCAGTAGGACAGTCTATAGCAATCAGCCCCAGCATTTT. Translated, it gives CASSRTVYSNQPQHF.

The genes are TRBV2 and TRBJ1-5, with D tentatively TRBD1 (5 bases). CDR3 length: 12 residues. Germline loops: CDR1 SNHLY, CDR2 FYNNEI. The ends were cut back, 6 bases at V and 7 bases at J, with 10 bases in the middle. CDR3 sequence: CASSQGGQPQHF. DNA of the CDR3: TGTGCCAGCAGCCAGGGAGGACAGCCCCAGCATTTT.

CDR3 region: CASSPGLGLDEQFF. The CDR3 DNA follows: TGCGCCAGCAGCCCGGGACTGGGCCTAGATGAGCAGTTCTTC. J is TRBJ2-1 and V is TRBV5-1; possibly TRBD2 for D (6 bases). Germline CDR1 reads SGHRS; CDR2 reads YFSETQ. CDR3 length: 14 residues. V was shortened by 4 bases and J by 8 bases, with 16 bases between the two germline ends.

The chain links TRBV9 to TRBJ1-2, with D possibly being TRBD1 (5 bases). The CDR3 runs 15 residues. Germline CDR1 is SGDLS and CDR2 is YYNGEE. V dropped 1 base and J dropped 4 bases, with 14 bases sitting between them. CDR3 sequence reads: CASSVYKGKGYGYTF. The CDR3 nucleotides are TGTGCCAGCAGCGTATACAAGGGGAAGGGCTATGGCTACACCTTC.

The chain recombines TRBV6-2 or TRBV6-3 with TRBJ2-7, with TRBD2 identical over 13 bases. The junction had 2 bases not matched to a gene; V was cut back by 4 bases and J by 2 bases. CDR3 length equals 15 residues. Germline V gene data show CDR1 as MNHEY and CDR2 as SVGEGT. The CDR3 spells CASSSGLAGTYEQYF. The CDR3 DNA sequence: TGTGCCAGCAGTTCGGGACTAGCGGGAACCTACGAGCAGTACTTC.

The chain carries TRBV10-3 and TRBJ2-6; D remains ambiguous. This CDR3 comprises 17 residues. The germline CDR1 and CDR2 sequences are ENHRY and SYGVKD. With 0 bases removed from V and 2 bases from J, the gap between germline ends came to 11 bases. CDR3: CAISESSTLTGANVLTF. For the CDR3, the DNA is TGTGCCATCAGTGAGTCGTCCACTTTAACTGGGGCCAACGTCCTGACTTTC.

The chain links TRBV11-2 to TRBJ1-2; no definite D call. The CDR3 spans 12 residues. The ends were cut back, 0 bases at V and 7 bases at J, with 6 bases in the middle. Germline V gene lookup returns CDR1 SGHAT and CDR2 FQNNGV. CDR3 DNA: TGTGCCAGCAGCTTAGACGGTTTTGGCTACACCTTC. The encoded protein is CASSLDGFGYTF.